This TCR beta chain emerged from a study of response to subunit inactivated influenza vaccine. TCRdb called the RT-PCR reads again in MiXCR, with one record for every CDR3 protein. This table has around 790,000 distinct CDR3 sequences, 21% appearing once. This clonotype came up a few times. The CDR3 consists of 12 residues. Germline CDR1 MDHEN, CDR2 SYDVKM. Trimming removed 10 bases from V and 2 bases from J, with 12 bases in between. The source was PBMCs from blood, collected 4 to 6 days after vaccination. The receptor was derived from a man aged 45-65 years who received an inactivated influenza vaccine. J is TRBJ2-7 and V is TRBV28, with D maybe TRBD1 (6 bases). This CDR3 is CATTGRAYEQYF. The CDR3 DNA reads as TGTGCCACCACAGGGCGGGCCTACGAGCAGTACTTC.